This entry is about one TCR beta chain. The target antigen is unknown. This sample is drawn from a study of OX40 agonist ivuxolimab in advanced cancers. Libraries were prepared by immunoSEQ multiplex PCR; TCRdb keeps only in-frame clonotypes and omits some of them. The sample lists around 67,000 clones, about nine tenths occurring once. Findings of the study overall: Some of the lowest clonal expansion was seen in partial responders at 0.1-3.0 mg/kg. Both CD4+ and CD8+ T cell populations in blood had undergone clonal expansion by week 6 at 0.1 to 3.0 mg/kg. Among the nonresponders, some also had low normalized T-cell clonal expansion.

V shed 5 bases, J shed 5 bases, and the junction held 4 bases outside the gene matches. CDR1 is GTSNPN, CDR2 SVGIG, per germline (reference sequence). The CDR3 totals 12 residues. The J gene is TRBJ2-7, the V gene TRBV30; 9 bases match TRBD1. The sequence was obtained from an adult with an advanced solid tumor such as melanoma, head and neck, liver or kidney cancer. The sample was CD4+ or CD8+ T cells sorted from blood, taken in a trial of the OX40 agonist ivuxolimab. The CDR3 here is CAWGTGPNEQYF. CDR3 nucleotides: TGTGCCTGGGGGACAGGGCCGAACGAGCAGTACTTC.